This section outlines one T cell receptor (beta chain) sequence together with its context. The CDR3 contains 19 residues. Between the trimmed V and J ends, which lost 5 bases and 4 bases, there was a span of 26 bases. CDR1 is MDHEN and CDR2 is SYDVKM in the germline V gene. Libraries were prepared by immunoSEQ multiplex PCR; TCRdb keeps only in-frame clonotypes and omits some of them. The sample shows 85,000 to 120,000 clones, around 92% of them seen only once. This specimen belongs to a study of T cell changes during pregnancy in multiple sclerosis. This clonotype was obtained from a female donor with multiple sclerosis, enrolled in a pregnancy study. The genes are TRBV28 and TRBJ1-4; the D gene is possibly TRBD1 (6 bases). Sequenced here: peripheral blood, sampled after pregnancy. The chain's CDR3 is CASSSTGYGYSSLNEKLFF. As DNA, the CDR3 is TGTGCCAGCAGTAGTACAGGGTACGGTTACAGCAGTCTTAATGAAAAACTGTTTTTT.